Listed below are T cell receptor beta chains from one sample, sequenced in a study of CD8 T cells in Susac syndrome. TCRdb reanalysed the immunoSEQ multiplex PCR reads using MiXCR and keeps one entry per CDR3 protein. Of about 120,000 distinct CDR3 sequences listed, just under 95% are singletons. The sequenced material came from CD8+ T cells from PBMCs. All receptors derive from a human donor in good health. Both conserved end residues are part of each CDR3. A D gene is named only where the DNA matches it firmly. Some rows mark clone size as missing; the rest say once, few, many or name a class of expanded clone.

abundance | d_gene | j_gene | v_gene | CDR3aa | CDR3nt
NA | NA | TRBJ2-6 | TRBV11-1 | CASSLVGADWLRSGANVLIF | TGTGCCAGCAGCTTAGTTGGGGCGGACTGGCTCCGGTCTGGGGCCAACGTCCTGATTTTC
NA | TRBD1 | TRBJ2-7 | TRBV20-1 | CSARPGQDLSYEQYF | TGCAGTGCTAGACCCGGACAGGATCTCTCCTACGAGCAGTACTTC
once | NA | TRBJ2-1 | TRBV12-3/TRBV12-4 | CASSLALGSAYNEQFF | TGTGCCAGCAGTTTAGCGCTCGGGTCGGCCTACAATGAGCAGTTCTTC
NA | NA | TRBJ2-1 | TRBV7-3 | CASSLGTRVGNEQFF | TGTGCCAGCAGCTTAGGGACTCGGGTCGGCAATGAGCAGTTCTTC
NA | TRBD1 | TRBJ2-2 | TRBV5-1 | CASSVTGTGGANTGELFF | TGCGCCAGCAGCGTAACCGGGACAGGGGGCGCAAACACCGGGGAGCTGTTTTTT
NA | NA | TRBJ1-6 | TRBV19 | CASSILVGDSPLHF | TGTGCCAGTAGTATACTCGTAGGGGATTCACCCCTCCACTTT
NA | TRBD2 | TRBJ2-1 | TRBV7-3 | CASSLRLAGGFAQQFF | TGTGCCAGCAGCCTACGCCTAGCGGGGGGGTTCGCGCAGCAGTTCTTC
NA | NA | TRBJ2-7 | TRBV12-3/TRBV12-4 | CASSLIGEQYF | TGTGCCAGCAGTTTAATAGGCGAGCAGTACTTC
NA | NA | TRBJ2-3 | TRBV7-2 | CASSAPTSGADTQYF | TGTGCCAGCAGCGCTCCTACGAGTGGTGCAGATACGCAGTATTTT
NA | TRBD2 | TRBJ2-3 | TRBV6-2/TRBV6-3 | CASSRTSGNTDTQYF | TGTGCCAGCAGCCGGACTAGCGGGAACACAGATACGCAGTATTTT
NA | NA | TRBJ2-2 | TRBV5-4 | CASSLNSGELFF | TGTGCCAGCAGCTTGAATTCCGGGGAGCTGTTTTTT
NA | NA | TRBJ1-1 | TRBV7-2 | CASSLQGYTEAFF | TGTGCCAGCAGCTTACAGGGCTACACTGAAGCTTTCTTT
NA | TRBD2 | TRBJ2-2 | TRBV9 | CASSVATWGGETGELFF | TGTGCCAGCAGCGTAGCTACGTGGGGGGGGGAAACCGGGGAGCTGTTTTTT
NA | TRBD2 | TRBJ2-5 | TRBV20-1 | CSVTDGTSLTAAQYF | TGCAGCGTGACGGACGGGACTAGCCTCACGGCGGCCCAGTACTTC
NA | TRBD1 | TRBJ1-3 | TRBV2 | CASSWIQGAKNTIYF | TGTGCCAGCAGCTGGATACAGGGGGCGAAGAACACCATATATTTT
NA | TRBD2 | TRBJ2-5 | TRBV7-3 | CASSLGLAGGRGETQYF | TGTGCCAGCAGCCTCGGACTAGCGGGGGGCCGGGGAGAGACCCAGTACTTC
NA | TRBD1 | TRBJ1-2 | TRBV29-1 | CSVVGGAVIPGYTF | TGCAGCGTAGTAGGGGGCGCGGTAATTCCGGGCTACACCTTC
NA | NA | TRBJ2-7 | TRBV21-1 | CASSLKGQGVVSSYEQYF | TGTGCCAGCAGCCTCAAGGGACAGGGCGTCGTGAGCTCCTACGAGCAGTACTTC
NA | TRBD2 | TRBJ2-3 | TRBV5-1 | CASSLASGSSTDTQYF | TGCGCCAGCAGCTTGGCTAGCGGGAGTTCCACAGATACGCAGTATTTT
NA | TRBD1 | TRBJ1-1 | TRBV5-1 | CASSSPDRDVSNTEAFF | TGCGCCAGCAGCTCACCCGACAGGGATGTTTCGAACACTGAAGCTTTCTTT
NA | NA | TRBJ1-5 | TRBV12-3/TRBV12-4 | CASSRGGPQHF | TGTGCCAGCAGCCGGGGGGGGCCCCAGCATTTT
NA | NA | TRBJ2-5 | TRBV4-2 | CASSQEGGDTKETQYF | TGTGCCAGCAGCCAAGAAGGAGGGGACACCAAAGAGACCCAGTACTTC
NA | NA | TRBJ1-2 | TRBV29-1 | CSVEDELGAGYTF | TGCAGCGTTGAAGATGAGTTGGGTGCTGGCTACACCTTC
NA | TRBD1 | TRBJ2-7 | TRBV4-1 | CASSQMGTDEQYF | TGCGCCAGCAGCCAGATGGGGACAGACGAGCAGTACTTC
NA | NA | TRBJ2-1 | TRBV9 | CASGPEQFF | TGTGCCAGCGGGCCCGAGCAGTTCTTC
NA | NA | TRBJ1-2 | TRBV10-2 | CASKGDGESYGYTF | TGCGCCAGCAAAGGGGACGGAGAGAGTTATGGCTACACCTTC
NA | NA | TRBJ2-1 | TRBV4-3 | CASSQRSGAFSNEQFF | TGCGCCAGCAGCCAGAGATCGGGGGCATTCTCCAATGAGCAGTTCTTC
NA | TRBD2 | TRBJ2-5 | TRBV5-3 | CARSPGTSGGHDPPKETQYF | TGTGCCAGAAGCCCCGGGACTAGCGGGGGCCATGACCCACCTAAAGAGACCCAGTACTTC
NA | NA | TRBJ2-2 | TRBV14 | CASSQEDQGLRELFF | TGTGCCAGCAGCCAAGAGGACCAGGGACTCCGGGAGCTGTTTTTT
NA | NA | TRBJ2-7 | TRBV9 | CASSAGTVSYEQYF | TGTGCCAGCAGCGCTGGGACCGTTTCGTACGAGCAGTACTTC
NA | TRBD1 | TRBJ2-7 | TRBV20-1 | CSARKFGDSTYEQYF | TGCAGTGCTAGAAAGTTCGGGGACAGTACCTACGAGCAGTACTTC
once | TRBD2 | TRBJ2-1 | TRBV12-3/TRBV12-4 | CASTSHSGNAYNEQFF | TGTGCCAGCACTTCACATAGCGGGAATGCCTACAATGAGCAGTTCTTC
NA | NA | TRBJ1-1 | TRBV7-9 | CASSWGARGTEAFF | TGTGCCAGCAGTTGGGGGGCGCGGGGCACTGAAGCTTTCTTT
NA | NA | TRBJ2-3 | TRBV6-2/TRBV6-3 | CASRGGTSPHESQYF | TGTGCCAGCAGGGGGGGGACATCCCCCCATGAGTCGCAGTATTTT
NA | NA | TRBJ1-5 | TRBV23-1 | CASSLFGQARRNSNQPQHF | TGCGCCAGCAGCCTCTTCGGGCAGGCAAGAAGAAATAGCAATCAGCCCCAGCATTTT
NA | NA | TRBJ2-5 | TRBV5-1 | CASSLETAEIQYF | TGCGCCAGCAGCTTGGAGACGGCTGAGATCCAGTACTTC
once | TRBD1 | TRBJ1-6 | TRBV6-4 | CASSQGGSNSPLHF | TGTGCCAGCAGCCAGGGGGGAAGTAATTCACCCCTCCACTTT
once | NA | TRBJ1-5 | TRBV10-3 | CAISDSRSNQPQHF | TGTGCCATCAGTGATAGTCGTAGCAATCAGCCCCAGCATTTT
NA | NA | TRBJ2-3 | TRBV24-1 | CATSRGGQASDTQYF | TGTGCCACCAGTCGGGGAGGACAGGCGTCAGATACGCAGTATTTT
NA | NA | TRBJ2-7 | TRBV4-1 | CASSQLRRGDSYEQYF | TGCGCCAGCAGCCAGCTTAGACGGGGAGACTCCTACGAGCAGTACTTC
NA | NA | TRBJ1-1 | TRBV5-5 | CASSFEDVVFAEAFF | TGTGCCAGCAGCTTCGAAGACGTGGTATTCGCTGAAGCTTTCTTT
NA | NA | TRBJ1-1 | TRBV20-1 | CSASTGRVNTEAFF | TGCAGTGCTAGTACGGGAAGGGTGAACACTGAAGCTTTCTTT
NA | NA | TRBJ2-1 | TRBV20-1 | CSARLGGRDHNEQFF | TGCAGTGCTAGGTTGGGGGGCCGGGACCACAATGAGCAGTTCTTC
once | TRBD1 | TRBJ2-7 | TRBV7-3 | CASSSPGGEQYF | TGTGCCAGCAGCTCCCCAGGGGGAGAGCAGTACTTC